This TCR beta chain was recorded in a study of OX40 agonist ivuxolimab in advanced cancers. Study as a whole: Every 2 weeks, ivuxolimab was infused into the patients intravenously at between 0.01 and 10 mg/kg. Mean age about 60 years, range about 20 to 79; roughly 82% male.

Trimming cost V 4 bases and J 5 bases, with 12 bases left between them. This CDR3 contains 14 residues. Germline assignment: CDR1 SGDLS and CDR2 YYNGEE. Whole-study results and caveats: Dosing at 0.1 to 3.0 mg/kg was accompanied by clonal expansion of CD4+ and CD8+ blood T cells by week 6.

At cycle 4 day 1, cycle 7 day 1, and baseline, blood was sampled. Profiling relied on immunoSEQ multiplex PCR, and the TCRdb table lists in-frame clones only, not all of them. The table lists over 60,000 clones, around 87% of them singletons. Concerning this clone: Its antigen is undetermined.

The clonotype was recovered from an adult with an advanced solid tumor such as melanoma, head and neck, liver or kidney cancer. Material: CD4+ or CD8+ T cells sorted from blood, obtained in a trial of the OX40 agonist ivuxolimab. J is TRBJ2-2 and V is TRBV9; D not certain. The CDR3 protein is CASSPLTYTGELFF. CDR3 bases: TGTGCCAGCAGCCCCCTAACGTATACCGGGGAGCTGTTTTTT. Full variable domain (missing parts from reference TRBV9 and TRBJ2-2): DSGVTQTPKHLITATGQRVTLRCSPRSGDLSVYWYQQSLDQGLQFLIQYYNGEERAKGNILERFSAQQFPDLHSELNLSSLELGDSALYFCASSPLTYTGELFFGEGSRLTVL.